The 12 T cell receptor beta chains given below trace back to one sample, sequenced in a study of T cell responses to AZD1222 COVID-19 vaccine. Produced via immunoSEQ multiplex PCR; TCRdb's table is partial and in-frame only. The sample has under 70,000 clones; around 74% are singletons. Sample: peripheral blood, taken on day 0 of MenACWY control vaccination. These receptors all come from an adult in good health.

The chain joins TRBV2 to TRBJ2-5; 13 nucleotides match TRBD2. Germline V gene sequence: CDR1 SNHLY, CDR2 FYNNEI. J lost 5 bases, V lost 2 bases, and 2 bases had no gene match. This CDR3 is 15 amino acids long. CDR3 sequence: CASSETSGRGETQYF. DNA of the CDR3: TGTGCCAGCAGTGAAACTAGCGGGAGGGGGGAGACCCAGTACTTC. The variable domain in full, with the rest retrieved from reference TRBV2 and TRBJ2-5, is EPEVTQTPSHQVTQMGQEVILRCVPISNHLYFYWYRQILGQKVEFLVSFYNNEISEKSEIFDDQFSVERPDGSNFTLKIRSTKLEDSAMYFCASSETSGRGETQYFGPGTRLLVL.

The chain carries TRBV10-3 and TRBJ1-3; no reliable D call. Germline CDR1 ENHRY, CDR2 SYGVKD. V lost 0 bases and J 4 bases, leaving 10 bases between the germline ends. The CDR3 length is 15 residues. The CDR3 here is CAISESMLGGNTIYF. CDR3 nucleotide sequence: TGTGCCATCAGTGAGTCGATGCTAGGGGGAAACACCATATATTTT.

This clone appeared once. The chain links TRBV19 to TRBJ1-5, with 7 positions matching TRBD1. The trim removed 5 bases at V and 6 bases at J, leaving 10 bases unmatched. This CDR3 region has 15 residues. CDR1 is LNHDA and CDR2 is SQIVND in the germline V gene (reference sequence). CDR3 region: CASSPSRQGGQPQHF. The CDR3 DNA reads TGTGCCAGTAGTCCCTCCCGACAGGGAGGTCAGCCCCAGCATTTT.

In nucleotides, the CDR3 is TGTGCCAGCAGCTTATCTCTCGGGGTGGAGACCCAGTACTTC. It specifies CASSLSLGVETQYF. V is TRBV11-1 and J is TRBJ2-5, with D maybe TRBD2 (5 bases). The CDR3 is 14 amino acids. Germline-derived CDR1 and CDR2 are SGHAT and FQDESV (reference sequence). V was trimmed by 2 bases and J by 5 bases, leaving 12 bases between them.

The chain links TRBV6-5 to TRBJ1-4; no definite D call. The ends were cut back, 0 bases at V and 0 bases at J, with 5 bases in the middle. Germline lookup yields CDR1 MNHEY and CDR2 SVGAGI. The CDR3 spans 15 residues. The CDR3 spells CASSYSDATNEKLFF. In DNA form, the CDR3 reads TGTGCCAGCAGTTACTCAGATGCAACTAATGAAAAACTGTTTTTT.

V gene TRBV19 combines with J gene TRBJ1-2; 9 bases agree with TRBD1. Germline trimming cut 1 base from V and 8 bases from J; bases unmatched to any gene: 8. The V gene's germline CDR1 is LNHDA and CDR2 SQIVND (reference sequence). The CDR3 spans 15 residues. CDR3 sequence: CASSIAGGQGYGYTF. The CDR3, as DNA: TGTGCCAGTAGTATAGCCGGAGGACAGGGGTACGGCTACACCTTC.

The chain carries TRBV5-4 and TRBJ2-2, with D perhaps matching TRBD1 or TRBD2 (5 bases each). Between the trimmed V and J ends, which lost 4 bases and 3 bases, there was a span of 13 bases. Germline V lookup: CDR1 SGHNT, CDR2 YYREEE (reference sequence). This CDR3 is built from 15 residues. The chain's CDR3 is CASSPPLGDTGELFF. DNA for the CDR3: TGTGCCAGCAGCCCCCCCTTGGGGGACACCGGGGAGCTGTTTTTT. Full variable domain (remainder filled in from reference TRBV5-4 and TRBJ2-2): ETGVTQSPTHLIKTRGQQVTLRCSSQSGHNTVSWYQQALGQGPQFIFQYYREEENGRGNFPPRFSGLQFPNYSSELNVNALELDDSALYLCASSPPLGDTGELFFGEGSRLTVL.

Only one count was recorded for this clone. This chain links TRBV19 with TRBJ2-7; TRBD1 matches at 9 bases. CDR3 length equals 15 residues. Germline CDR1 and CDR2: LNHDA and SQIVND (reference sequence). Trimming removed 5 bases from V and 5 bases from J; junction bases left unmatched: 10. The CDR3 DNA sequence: TGTGCCAGTAGTGCCCCGGGACAGGGTTACGACGAGCAGTACTTC. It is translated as CASSAPGQGYDEQYF.

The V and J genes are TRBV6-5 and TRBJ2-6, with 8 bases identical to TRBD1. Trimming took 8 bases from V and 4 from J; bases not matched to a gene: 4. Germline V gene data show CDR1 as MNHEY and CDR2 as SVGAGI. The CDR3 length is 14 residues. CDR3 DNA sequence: TGTGCCAGCTCCCAGGGGGCCGGGGCCAACGTCCTGACTTTC. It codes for CASSQGAGANVLTF.

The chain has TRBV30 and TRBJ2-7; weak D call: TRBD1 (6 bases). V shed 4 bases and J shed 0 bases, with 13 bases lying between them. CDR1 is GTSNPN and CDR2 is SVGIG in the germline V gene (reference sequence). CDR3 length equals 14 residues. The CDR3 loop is CAWTSYRDSYEQYF. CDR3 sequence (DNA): TGTGCCTGGACATCGTACAGGGACTCCTACGAGCAGTACTTC.

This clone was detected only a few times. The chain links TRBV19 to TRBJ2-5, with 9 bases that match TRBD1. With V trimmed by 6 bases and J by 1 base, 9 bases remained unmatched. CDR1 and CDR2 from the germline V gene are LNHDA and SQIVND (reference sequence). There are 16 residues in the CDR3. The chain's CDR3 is CASSPRQGGGQETQYF. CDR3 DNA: TGTGCCAGTAGCCCTCGACAGGGGGGAGGCCAAGAGACCCAGTACTTC.

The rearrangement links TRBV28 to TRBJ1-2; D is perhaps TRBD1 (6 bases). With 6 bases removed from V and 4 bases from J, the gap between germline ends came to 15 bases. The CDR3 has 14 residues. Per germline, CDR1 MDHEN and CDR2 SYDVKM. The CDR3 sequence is CASSYTGYFYGYTF. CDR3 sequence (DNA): TGTGCCAGCAGCTACACAGGGTACTTCTATGGCTACACCTTC.